This T cell receptor beta chain stems from a study of Ad26.COV2.S vaccination and SARS-CoV-2 variants. Treatment here: approximately 18 received Ad26.COV2.S at low or high dose, single or two shots; several received placebo; per-sample allocation not given. Repertoires come from day 63 after the first vaccine or placebo injection. This clone appeared a single time. Looked up from germline, CDR1 is MGHRA and CDR2 is YSYEKL. The trim removed 6 bases at V and 5 bases at J, leaving 4 bases unmatched. The CDR3 length is 14 residues. Produced via immunoSEQ multiplex PCR; TCRdb's table is partial and in-frame only. This table has approximately 300,000 clones, around 83% appearing once.

The receptor was isolated from a person between 18 and 60 years old who received the Ad26.COV2.S COVID-19 vaccine or a placebo. The chain recombines TRBV4-1 with TRBJ2-2, with 9 bases lining up with TRBD1. Material: peripheral blood, obtained in a trial of Ad26.COV2.S vaccine versus placebo. CDR3: CASRTGGWTGELFF. In DNA, the CDR3 is TGCGCCAGCAGAACAGGGGGCTGGACCGGGGAGCTGTTTTTT.